This T cell receptor (beta chain) emerged from a study of PD-L1 blockade in urothelial cancer (dated 2017 in TCRdb). About the investigation overall: Every patient began therapy in the mid-2010s and was given atezolizumab 1,200 mg intravenously every 3 weeks. About 85% of the 29 patients were males with bladder-origin urothelial cancer, and about 65% of the roughly 30 reported a prior smoking history. An ECOG performance status of 0 or 1 was recorded for the patients, and 0 to 3 prior chemotherapy regimens had been received by the patients. Blood samples were analyzed at 3 weeks after treatment start (second dose) and at 6 weeks after treatment start. A median of around 150,000 T cells and some 84,000 unique TCRs was obtained from blood samples, and a median clonality of around 0.08 was observed. An exploratory multi-omic analysis was conducted of the somatic, immune and clinical correlates of response to PD-L1 blockade with atezolizumab in urothelial cancer. Pretreatment tumor samples, along with matched peripheral blood serially collected before and after atezolizumab treatment, were subjected to TCR sequencing. Progression-free survival longer than 6 months counted as durable clinical benefit, and TCR features were additionally tested against both progression-free and overall survival. In the same patients, whole exome sequencing and RNA sequencing of pretreatment tumors were performed in addition to TCR sequencing. Durable clinical benefit was achieved by nine patients but not by the remaining 20. Twenty-nine patients had pretreatment blood TCR-seq, about 24 had at least one posttreatment blood collection, and about 24 had tumor TCR-seq.

The CDR3 has 14 amino acids, counting the end cysteine and phenylalanine. Of all the DNA, just the CDR3 is kept, 42 bases in frame from base 1. Trimming removed 3 bases from V and 9 bases from J, leaving 16 bases between the germline ends. Via the germline V gene, CDR1 is SGHRS and CDR2 YFSETQ. In the case of this clone: Its antigen is unknown. Base-call qualities are not available, and no considerably larger clone is one nucleotide away.

Paper-wide results and their limitations: Small sample size (n ≈ 27) and many exploratory analyses mean the results are intended to be hypothesis-generating. Improved progression-free and overall survival was found to be associated with pretreatment peripheral blood TCR clonality below the median. Patients with durable benefit showed greater expansion of tumor-associated TCR clones in peripheral blood 3 weeks after starting treatment (n ≈ 21, p = 0.022).

To estimate absolute template abundance from read counts, synthetic TCR analog templates were spiked into each PCR. The immunoSEQ assay used bias-controlled V and J gene primers to amplify TCRbeta CDR3 regions from genomic DNA. Sequencing of rearranged TCRbeta segments was performed at approximately 20X coverage. Regarding the original processing steps: Clustering was used to correct sequencing errors, and CDR3s were annotated against IMGT so that V, D and J genes could be assigned. Out-of-frame and stop-codon sequences were excluded, and only productive TCRbeta rearrangements were used in downstream analyses. Clonality was computed as one minus Shannon entropy normalized by the log of the number of unique productive sequences. Clones differing between time points or between blood and tumor were identified by Fisher's exact test with Benjamini-Hochberg correction at adjusted p below 0.01. Imported from immuneACCESS, the table was reduced by TCRdb to in-frame sequences with V and J called. These copies leave out some clones; in studies compared against another copy, an unresolved V gene accounts for under half, and the cause of the remainder is not known. V and J calls and clone size are as listed in that table; D and trimming were resolved from the DNA. For this sample there are about 66,000 clones; around nine tenths appear just once. Of the sample, 10% to 12% is held by the ten largest clones.

The sample's time point label is to be understood as: peripheral blood 6 weeks after treatment start. The cohort comprised approximately 30 patients with locally advanced or metastatic urothelial carcinoma treated at Memorial Sloan Kettering on a trial protocol. Peripheral blood mononuclear cells were collected pretreatment and during treatment, with between 1 and 8 total time points per patient. The Qiagen DNeasy Blood extraction kit was used to purify genomic DNA from total PBMCs and from tumor samples. PBMCs were collected pretreatment and during treatment, and were isolated and stored as previously described.

Source: PBMCs, taken around atezolizumab (anti-PD-L1) treatment. Recombination joined TRBV5-1 with TRBJ1-5; the D segment cannot be called with confidence. The TCR originated in a man aged 55 to 70 with urothelial cancer. The base sequence is TGCGCCAGCAGCTCTACCGTGACCGGCGGGCCCCAGCATTTT. Its translation is CASSSTVTGGPQHF.